This section outlines one T cell receptor beta chain sequence together with its context. The antigen remains unidentified. These data are taken from a study of beta chain features in type 1 diabetes. Study-wide results and caveats: For Type 1 diabetes patients, all four CD4+ subsets carried TCRB CDR3s that were moderately but significantly shorter. Patients and controls would share equally any PCR tilt toward shorter templates.

Sequencing targeted expressed TCRB transcripts, as all isolated RNA had been reverse transcribed. Sequenced by immunoSEQ multiplex PCR; TCRdb stores in-frame clones only, minus some. Among 300,000 to 400,000 clones listed, over 9% were seen once. One heparinised blood draw averaging roughly 120 mL was given by each donor. V lost 1 base and J lost 7, with 12 bases in between. Germline V CDR1 and CDR2: SGDLS, YYNGEE. This CDR3 is built from 14 residues. This TCR was sampled from a man aged 25-45 years with type 1 diabetes. The sample was central memory CD4+ T cells from blood. The chain links TRBV9 to TRBJ2-1; the D call may be TRBD1 or TRBD2 (6 bases each). CDR3 coding DNA: TGTGCCAGCAGCGTATCGGGGGCAGGGAATGAGCAGTTCTTC. As protein: CASSVSGAGNEQFF.